This T cell receptor (beta chain) derives from a study of T cell responses to AZD1222 COVID-19 vaccine. Study conclusions and caveats: It was only after the peak T cell response that any repertoires were sampled. Of spike-specific TCRs, nearly half reportedly target regions left unmutated in variants.

Here immunoSEQ multiplex PCR was the method, and the copy in TCRdb shows in-frame clones only, minus some. The sample records some 150,000 clones, more than 75% being singletons. The length of the CDR3 is 14 residues. Germline-derived CDR1 and CDR2 are KGHSH and LQKENI. Trimming left V 1 base short and J 7 bases short, with 10 bases between. This clone was recorded only once. The antigen is unknown. This sequence originates from an adult in good health. Here the sequenced sample was peripheral blood, taken on day 0 of MenACWY control vaccination. The V gene is TRBV18, the J gene TRBJ1-4; no firm D call. CDR3 sequence reads: CASSPRRFGEKLFF. CDR3 sequence (DNA): TGTGCCAGCTCACCACGGCGGTTTGGTGAAAAACTGTTTTTT.